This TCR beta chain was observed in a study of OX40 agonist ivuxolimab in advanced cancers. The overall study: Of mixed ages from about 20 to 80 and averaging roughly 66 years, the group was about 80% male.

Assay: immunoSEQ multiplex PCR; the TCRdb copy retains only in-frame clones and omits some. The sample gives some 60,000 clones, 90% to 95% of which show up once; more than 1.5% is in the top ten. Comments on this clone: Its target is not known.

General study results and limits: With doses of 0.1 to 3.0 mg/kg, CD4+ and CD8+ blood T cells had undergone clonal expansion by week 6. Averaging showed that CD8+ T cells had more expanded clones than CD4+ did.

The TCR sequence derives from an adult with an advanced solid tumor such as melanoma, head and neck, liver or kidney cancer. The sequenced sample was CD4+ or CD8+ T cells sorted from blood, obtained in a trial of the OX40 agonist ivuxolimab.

The DNA for the CDR3 is TGTGCCAGCAGCCCCTCTGGGGCCAACGTCCTGACTTTC. It translates to CASSPSGANVLTF. This rearrangement joins TRBV5-6 to TRBJ2-6; D gene unclear. The CDR3 has 13 amino acids. Germline V gene lookup returns CDR1 SGHDT and CDR2 YYEEEE. V was clipped by 4 bases and J by 0 bases, with 2 bases between them.